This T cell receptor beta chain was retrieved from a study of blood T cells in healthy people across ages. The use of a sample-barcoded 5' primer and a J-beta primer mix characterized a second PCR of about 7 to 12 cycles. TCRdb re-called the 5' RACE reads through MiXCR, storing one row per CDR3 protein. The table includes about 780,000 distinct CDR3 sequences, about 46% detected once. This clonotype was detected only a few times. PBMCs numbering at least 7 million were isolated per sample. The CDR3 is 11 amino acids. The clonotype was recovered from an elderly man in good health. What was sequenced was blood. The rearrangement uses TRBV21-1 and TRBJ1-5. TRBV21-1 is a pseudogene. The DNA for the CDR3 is TGTGCCACCGATAGCAACCAGCCCCAGCATTTT. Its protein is CATDSNQPQHF.